This entry lists 12 T cell receptor beta chains sequenced from one sample in a study of blood T cell repertoires in COVID-19. Assay used: immunoSEQ multiplex PCR; TCRdb lists only in-frame clones, some missing. The sample holds around 100,000 clones; around two thirds are singletons and the top ten take over 3.5%. The material sequenced was peripheral blood. The receptors were gathered from a man aged 65-85 years with COVID-19, enrolled during active disease.

In its sample, this clone was seen a few times. The chain is built from TRBV20-1 and TRBJ1-2; D is ambiguous. V lost 7 bases to trimming and J lost 9 bases, with 15 bases between them. Germline V CDR1 and CDR2: DFQATT, SNEGSKA (reference sequence). The CDR3 totals 11 residues. The CDR3 coding sequence is TGCAGTGGTATAAAACACAACCGCTACACCTTC. This gives the protein CSGIKHNRYTF.

This chain uses TRBV2 with TRBJ1-1; 7 nucleotides match TRBD1. CDR1 is SNHLY and CDR2 is FYNNEI in the germline V gene. V lost 6 bases to trimming and J lost 0 bases; unmatched junction nucleotides: 4. This CDR3 comprises 14 residues. The CDR3 DNA reads TGTGCCAGCAGATTACAGGGGATGAACACTGAAGCTTTCTTT. Residues: CASRLQGMNTEAFF. The complete variable domain, with remaining parts taken from reference TRBV2 and TRBJ1-1, reads EPEVTQTPSHQVTQMGQEVILRCVPISNHLYFYWYRQILGQKVEFLVSFYNNEISEKSEIFDDQFSVERPDGSNFTLKIRSTKLEDSAMYFCASRLQGMNTEAFFGQGTRLTVV.

This clone counts as medium-sized. V and J are TRBV4-1 and TRBJ1-5; D remains unclear. Germline assignment: CDR1 MGHRA and CDR2 YSYEKL. The CDR3 is made up of 16 amino acids. Between the trimmed V and J ends, which lost 5 bases and 0 bases, there was a span of 14 bases. Written as DNA, the CDR3 is TGCGCCAGCAGCGTGGATAACAGCATTAGCAATCAGCCCCAGCATTTT. Its translation: CASSVDNSISNQPQHF.

This sequence joins TRBV27 and TRBJ2-1; D possibly corresponds to TRBD2 (6 bases). The ends were cut back, 3 bases at V and 6 bases at J, with 12 bases in the middle. In germline, CDR1 is MNHEY, CDR2 SMNVEV (reference sequence). The CDR3 is 14 residues long. The CDR3 bases are TGTGCCAGCAGTTTCGAGGGACTCTTCAATGAGCAGTTCTTC. Translated, it gives CASSFEGLFNEQFF.

The chain carries TRBV6-2 or TRBV6-3 and TRBJ2-7; D perhaps matches TRBD2 (6 bases). Germline lookup yields CDR1 MNHEY and CDR2 SVGEGT. This CDR3 has 16 residues. The germline V and J ends were trimmed by 1 base and 0 bases, with 13 bases remaining between them. The CDR3 here is CASSYLSGESSYEQYF. CDR3 nucleotide sequence: TGTGCCAGCAGTTACTTGTCGGGAGAGAGCTCCTACGAGCAGTACTTC.

For the CDR3, the DNA is TGTGCCAGCAGCCAAGGGGGTCGTCGCGGGAGTTCGCACAATGAGCAGTTCTTC. Protein sequence: CASSQGGRRGSSHNEQFF. The chain has TRBV14 and TRBJ2-1; the match to TRBD2 covers 7 bases. There are 18 residues in the CDR3. Trimming at V came to 1 base and at J to 5 bases, leaving 14 bases not matched to a gene. The germline gives CDR1 SGHDN, CDR2 FVKESK. The full variable domain, rest sourced from reference TRBV14 and TRBJ2-1, is EAGVTQFPSHSVIEKGQTVTLRCDPISGHDNLYWYRRVMGKEIKFLLHFVKESKQDESGMPNNRFLAERTGGTYSTLKVQPAELEDSGVYFCASSQGGRRGSSHNEQFFGPGTRLTVL.

This chain links TRBV9 with TRBJ1-5; 7 bases map to TRBD1. The germline V gene has CDR1 SGDLS and CDR2 YYNGEE. The ends lost 3 bases at V and 0 bases at J; junction bases unmatched: 3. The CDR3 runs 15 residues. The CDR3 sequence: CASSAGQYSNQPQHF. CDR3 coding DNA: TGTGCCAGCAGCGCGGGACAGTATAGCAATCAGCCCCAGCATTTT.

The chain has TRBV28 and TRBJ1-5; no clear D gene. Germline-derived CDR1 and CDR2 are MDHEN and SYDVKM. The CDR3 totals 13 residues. V lost 5 bases and J lost 3, with 8 bases in between. The CDR3 region is CASSPFNNQPQHF. Written as DNA, the CDR3 is TGTGCCAGCAGTCCCTTTAACAATCAGCCCCAGCATTTT.

This clone was observed a handful of times. The rearrangement joins TRBV2 to TRBJ2-7; TRBD2 matches 8 bases. The V gene end was trimmed by 7 bases and the J gene end by 0 bases; junction bases not matched to a gene: 8. In germline, CDR1 is SNHLY, CDR2 FYNNEI. CDR3 length equals 15 residues. The CDR3 coding sequence is TGTGCCAGCAATTTAGCGGGACCTAGCTCCTACGAGCAGTACTTC. This translates into CASNLAGPSSYEQYF. The full variable domain, rest sourced from reference TRBV2 and TRBJ2-7, is EPEVTQTPSHQVTQMGQEVILRCVPISNHLYFYWYRQILGQKVEFLVSFYNNEISEKSEIFDDQFSVERPDGSNFTLKIRSTKLEDSAMYFCASNLAGPSSYEQYFGPGTRLTVT.

The CDR3 region has the DNA TGCAGTGCTAGAGATATCGGGGGCTACACCTTC. Its protein product is CSARDIGGYTF. The chain is built from TRBV20-1 and TRBJ1-2; D call uncertain. Trimming left V 0 bases short and J 8 bases short, with 7 bases between. Per the germline V gene, CDR1 is DFQATT and CDR2 is SNEGSKA (reference sequence). This CDR3 is 11 amino acids long.

V gene TRBV5-5 combines with J gene TRBJ2-5, with D possibly matching TRBD1 (6 bases). The ends were cut back, 0 bases at V and 1 base at J, with 13 bases in the middle. This CDR3 spans 16 amino acids. From germline, CDR1 is SGHKS and CDR2 YYEKEE (reference sequence). The DNA for the CDR3 is TGTGCCAGCAGCTTGGGGTCAACAGGGATCCAAGAGACCCAGTACTTC. It specifies CASSLGSTGIQETQYF. Full variable domain (outside the CDR3, taken from reference TRBV5-5 and TRBJ2-5): DAGVTQSPTHLIKTRGQQVTLRCSPISGHKSVSWYQQVLGQGPQFIFQYYEKEERGRGNFPDRFSARQFPNYSSELNVNALLLGDSALYLCASSLGSTGIQETQYFGPGTRLLVL.

The chain has TRBV29-1 and TRBJ2-4, with D perhaps matching TRBD1 (6 bases). V lost 6 bases, J lost 8 bases, and 23 bases lay in between. Germline CDR1 reads SQVTM; CDR2 reads ANQGSEA. CDR3 length: 15 residues. The CDR3 protein is CSVKPGTNMRDIQYF. The DNA of the CDR3 is TGCAGCGTGAAACCCGGGACAAACATGAGGGACATTCAGTACTTC.